One and the same sample provided the 27 T cell receptor beta chains below, sequenced in a study of beta chain features in type 1 diabetes. These receptors' targets are unknown. General study points: Within each of all four CD4+ subsets, Type 1 diabetes patients had TCRB CDR3s that were moderately but significantly shorter.

What was sequenced were expressed TCRB transcripts, since all of the isolated RNA had been reverse transcribed. The repertoire was sequenced with immunoSEQ multiplex PCR; TCRdb's copy has only in-frame clones and lacks some. The data contain about 340,000 clones, 9.3% of them seen just once; the ten biggest clones take up more than 0.8%. Input material: central memory CD4+ T cells from blood. These receptors were collected from a man younger than 45 with type 1 diabetes.

The rearrangement links TRBV7-9 to TRBJ2-7; possibly TRBD2 for D (6 bases). Germline CDR1 and CDR2: SEHNR and FQNEAQ (reference sequence). The CDR3 runs 17 residues. Between the trimmed V and J ends, which lost 3 bases and 0 bases, there was a span of 18 bases. CDR3 residues: CASSLEGAGFGSYEQYF. DNA for the CDR3: TGTGCCAGCAGCTTGGAGGGCGCAGGTTTTGGCTCCTACGAGCAGTACTTC. Full variable domain (missing parts from reference TRBV7-9 and TRBJ2-7): DTGVSQNPRHKITKRGQNVTFRCDPISEHNRLYWYRQTLGQGPEFLTYFQNEAQLEKSRLLSDRFSAERPKGSFSTLEIQRTEQGDSAMYLCASSLEGAGFGSYEQYFGPGTRLTVT.

This clone was recorded a few times. The V and J genes are TRBV11-2 and TRBJ2-3, with D possibly being TRBD1 (6 bases). Trimming shortened V by 2 bases and J by 2 bases, and 11 bases separated the two germline ends. Germline loops: CDR1 SGHAT, CDR2 FQNNGV. CDR3 length equals 15 residues. CDR3 protein: CASSLRQDPTDTQYF. Here the CDR3 DNA reads TGTGCCAGCAGCTTACGACAGGATCCCACAGATACGCAGTATTTT. Supplemented by reference TRBV11-2 and TRBJ2-3, the full variable domain reads EAGVAQSPRYKIIEKRQSVAFWCNPISGHATLYWYQQILGQGPKLLIQFQNNGVVDDSQLPKDRFSAERLKGVDSTLKIQPAKLEDSAVYLCASSLRQDPTDTQYFGPGTRLTVL.

The V call is TRBV5-6, the J call TRBJ2-5; TRBD2 might be the D (6 bases). Germline V lookup: CDR1 SGHDT, CDR2 YYEEEE. The ends were cut back, 6 bases at V and 5 bases at J, with 17 bases in the middle. This CDR3 has 14 amino acids. CDR3 sequence: CASTQRRGGETQYF. The CDR3 DNA sequence: TGTGCCAGCACCCAAAGGAGGGGCGGTGAGACCCAGTACTTC. The variable domain in full, with the rest retrieved from reference TRBV5-6 and TRBJ2-5, is DAGVTQSPTHLIKTRGQQVTLRCSPKSGHDTVSWYQQALGQGPQFIFQYYEEEERQRGNFPDRFSGHQFPNYSSELNVNALLLGDSALYLCASTQRRGGETQYFGPGTRLLVL.

This clone was seen more than once but under ten times. The chain joins TRBV5-6 to TRBJ1-4; the D is unclear. CDR3 length: 15 residues. Per the germline V gene, CDR1 is SGHDT and CDR2 is YYEEEE. Trimming pared 0 bases from V and 8 bases from J, leaving 14 bases between. Here the CDR3 reads CASSLVTDAVEKLFF. In nucleotides, the CDR3 is TGTGCCAGCAGCTTGGTTACGGACGCAGTCGAAAAACTGTTTTTT.

V usage is TRBV4-3 and J usage is TRBJ1-5; 8 bases fit TRBD1. The length of the CDR3 is 15 residues. V trimming: 0 bases; J trimming: 4 bases; junction bases outside the gene matches: 2. CDR1 is LGHNA and CDR2 is YSLEER in the germline V gene. The CDR3 sequence: CASSQDRQGNQPQHF. The CDR3 DNA sequence: TGCGCCAGCAGCCAAGATCGACAGGGGAATCAGCCCCAGCATTTT.

The gene calls are TRBV9 and TRBJ2-3, with 8 bases matching TRBD2. Germline CDR1 and CDR2: SGDLS and YYNGEE. There are 15 residues in the CDR3. After removal of 0 bases from V and 3 bases from J, the junction contained 3 bases not matched to a gene. The DNA of the CDR3 is TGTGCCAGCAGCGTAGGGGCTAGCGGGACAGATACGCAGTATTTT. Its protein is CASSVGASGTDTQYF.

V gene TRBV5-1 combines with J gene TRBJ1-3; D might be TRBD1 (6 bases). The V gene's germline CDR1 is SGHRS and CDR2 YFSETQ. The CDR3 contains 16 residues. V was clipped by 0 bases and J by 9 bases, with 19 bases between them. The CDR3 region is CASSLGVSGALGTIYF. In nucleotides, the CDR3 is TGCGCCAGCAGCTTGGGAGTCTCGGGGGCCCTTGGCACCATATATTTT.

The chain uses TRBV18 and TRBJ1-1; D uncertain. Germline V lookup: CDR1 KGHSH, CDR2 LQKENI. Trimming left V 0 bases short and J 7 bases short, with 12 bases between. The CDR3 length is 14 residues. CDR3 residues: CASSPPRATDEAFF. CDR3 DNA: TGTGCCAGCTCACCACCGAGGGCAACGGATGAAGCTTTCTTT.

This rearrangement joins TRBV27 to TRBJ1-1; 8 nucleotides align to TRBD1. J lost 12 bases, V lost 5 bases, and 8 bases had no gene match. The length of the CDR3 is 12 residues. Germline V gene data show CDR1 as MNHEY and CDR2 as SMNVEV (reference sequence). The CDR3 DNA is TGTGCCAGCAGTCCTCGACAGGGGTTGCCTTTCTTT. It yields the protein CASSPRQGLPFF.

This clone was counted only a few times. The chain links TRBV7-9 to TRBJ1-3, with D possibly being TRBD1 (5 bases). The germline CDR1 and CDR2 sequences are SEHNR and FQNEAQ (reference sequence). V shed 6 bases and J shed 7 bases, with 19 bases lying between them. This CDR3 contains 15 residues. The CDR3 sequence: CASSVDGGELNTIYF. The CDR3, as DNA: TGTGCCAGCAGTGTCGACGGGGGAGAATTGAACACCATATATTTT.

This clone turned up a few times. The rearrangement joins TRBV6-6 to TRBJ2-3; D remains ambiguous. Trimming took off 5 bases at V and 5 bases at J, with 8 bases between the two ends. The CDR3 consists of 12 residues. Germline V CDR1 and CDR2: MNHNY, SVGAGI (reference sequence). The CDR3 loop reads CASSPSGDTQYF. In nucleotides, the CDR3 is TGTGCCAGCAGTCCATCAGGAGATACGCAGTATTTT.

This clone was detected a few times. The gene calls are TRBV7-2 and TRBJ2-2, with D possibly being TRBD1 or TRBD2 (5 bases each). This CDR3 has 15 residues. The V gene's germline CDR1 is SGHTA and CDR2 FQGNSA. V lost 7 bases, J lost 2 bases, and 14 bases lay in between. Here the CDR3 DNA reads TGTGCCAGCAAGAGAGAGGGGCTAAACACCGGGGAGCTGTTTTTT. It translates to CASKREGLNTGELFF.

To note about this clone: The sample holds other DNA sequences that translate to the same CDR3. The genes are TRBV6-5 and TRBJ1-5; 9 bases are a match to TRBD1. Per the germline V gene, CDR1 is MNHEY and CDR2 is SVGAGI. Trimming cost V 5 bases and J 4 bases; bases outside gene matches: 6. This CDR3 spans 15 amino acids. CDR3 residues: CASSRSGTGNQPQHF. DNA for the CDR3: TGTGCCAGCAGTCGATCCGGGACAGGGAATCAGCCCCAGCATTTT.

There are a few counts of this clone. The genes are TRBV5-1 and TRBJ2-5; 9 nucleotides line up with TRBD1. The CDR3 is 14 residues long. Trimming removed 4 bases from V and 5 bases from J; junction bases left unmatched: 6. Germline lookup yields CDR1 SGHRS and CDR2 YFSETQ. Written as DNA, the CDR3 is TGCGCCAGCAGCCAAGGACAGGGGCGCGAGACCCAGTACTTC. Protein product: CASSQGQGRETQYF.

The chain couples TRBV7-2 to TRBJ2-1; D may be TRBD2 (7 bases). This CDR3 comprises 14 residues. Germline V gene data show CDR1 as SGHTA and CDR2 as FQGNSA. V dropped 5 bases and J dropped 8 bases, with 16 bases sitting between them. The CDR3 here is CASSPRAGAYEQFF. CDR3 DNA: TGTGCCAGCAGCCCCCGTGCGGGGGCGTATGAGCAGTTCTTC.

This clone was found a few times. The rearrangement uses TRBV18 and TRBJ1-4; TRBD1 might be the D (5 bases). V dropped 5 bases and J dropped 3 bases, with 13 bases sitting between them. The CDR3 totals 15 residues. CDR1 and CDR2 (germline): KGHSH, LQKENI. The CDR3 nucleotides read TGTGCCAGCTCATCCAATGAGGGACCTAATGAAAAACTGTTTTTT. Translation: CASSSNEGPNEKLFF.

This chain links TRBV4-3 with TRBJ1-3; D is undetermined. CDR1 is LGHNA and CDR2 is YSLEER in the germline V gene. This CDR3 is built from 13 residues. With 4 bases removed from V and 12 bases from J, the gap between germline ends came to 16 bases. CDR3 DNA: TGCGCCAGCAGCCGATCGGAGAAGAACGTCATATATTTT. It is translated as CASSRSEKNVIYF.

The V call is TRBV7-2, the J call TRBJ2-5; tentatively, D is TRBD2 (6 bases). V was shortened by 0 bases and J by 4 bases, with 12 bases between the two germline ends. Looked up from germline, CDR1 is SGHTA and CDR2 is FQGNSA. This CDR3 region has 15 residues. CDR3 DNA sequence: TGTGCCAGCAGCTTAGCGTTGCAGGGAGGAGAGACCCAGTACTTC. This translates into CASSLALQGGETQYF.

This clone has a count of ten or more. The rearrangement joins TRBV30 to TRBJ2-3, with D hard to call. Per germline, CDR1 GTSNPN and CDR2 SVGIG (reference sequence). V dropped 0 bases and J dropped 4 bases, with 14 bases sitting between them. The CDR3 is 15 amino acids. The CDR3 loop is CAWSVASTGADTQYF. In nucleotides, the CDR3 is TGTGCCTGGAGTGTAGCATCGACCGGTGCAGATACGCAGTATTTT.

There are many counts of this clone. The chain joins TRBV10-1 to TRBJ2-1; the D is unclear. This CDR3 has 12 amino acids. Germline V gene lookup returns CDR1 WNHNN and CDR2 SYGVQD (reference sequence). The V and J ends lost 1 base and 7 bases respectively, with 5 bases between them. The CDR3 loop is CASSELGNEQFF. The CDR3 coding sequence is TGCGCCAGCAGTGAGTTAGGGAATGAGCAGTTCTTC.

In its sample, this clone was seen a few times. This chain joins TRBV6-5 and TRBJ1-2; maybe TRBD1 (5 bases). Germline CDR1 and CDR2: MNHEY and SVGAGI. V was cut by 0 bases and J by 2 bases, with 13 bases left in between. The CDR3 extends over 16 amino acids. The CDR3 DNA is TGTGCCAGCAGTTACTCGCTCCGAGGGGTCAACTATGGCTACACCTTC. This translates into CASSYSLRGVNYGYTF.

CDR3 region: CASNGEGATQYF. The CDR3 DNA sequence: TGTGCCAGCAACGGGGAGGGCGCGACCCAGTACTTC. J is TRBJ2-7 and V is TRBV2; 7 nucleotides align to TRBD2. The J call may not be correct, given that the DNA end is closer to TRBJ2-5. Germline V gives CDR1 SNHLY, CDR2 FYNNEI. CDR3 length: 12 residues.

CDR3 nucleotides: TGCGCCAGCAGCGGGGGTGTTCCGTCCTACGAGCAGTACTTC. This gives the protein CASSGGVPSYEQYF. The rearrangement joins TRBV5-1 to TRBJ2-7; D might be TRBD1 or TRBD2, each matching 5 bases. This CDR3 comprises 14 residues. V was cut by 4 bases and J by 1 base, with 12 bases left in between. The V gene's germline CDR1 is SGHRS and CDR2 YFSETQ.

The V call is TRBV2, the J call TRBJ2-2; a possible D gene is TRBD1 (5 bases). The CDR3 contains 13 residues. The germline V gene encodes CDR1 SNHLY and CDR2 FYNNEI. Trimming took 7 bases from V and 6 from J, leaving 12 bases between them. The CDR3 sequence is CASTSDTAGELFF. CDR3 bases: TGTGCCAGCACCTCGGACACAGCCGGGGAGCTGTTTTTT. Using reference TRBV2 and TRBJ2-2 for the parts outside the CDR3, the full variable domain is EPEVTQTPSHQVTQMGQEVILRCVPISNHLYFYWYRQILGQKVEFLVSFYNNEISEKSEIFDDQFSVERPDGSNFTLKIRSTKLEDSAMYFCASTSDTAGELFFGEGSRLTVL.

This clone showed up just a few times. The genes are TRBV5-1 and TRBJ2-1; unclear D gene. The V gene lost 0 bases and the J gene lost 4 bases, with 8 bases spanning the gap. CDR3 size: 14 residues. Germline V CDR1 and CDR2: SGHRS, YFSETQ. The CDR3 is CASSLGIQYNEQFF. The CDR3 DNA is TGCGCCAGCAGCTTGGGGATTCAGTACAATGAGCAGTTCTTC.

This clone was detected only a few times. An end of the junction differs from the germline gene, which may be a read error. The chain is built from TRBV10-3 and TRBJ2-5; tentative D call: TRBD2 (5 bases). This CDR3 region has 12 residues. Germline V gene lookup returns CDR1 ENHRY and CDR2 SYGVKD. CDR3 region: CASSSPGETQYF. The CDR3 DNA is TGTGCCAGCAGTTCTCCGGGGGAGACCCAGTACTTC.

This clone came up a few times. The genes are TRBV9 and TRBJ1-1; maybe TRBD1 (6 bases). With 4 bases removed from V and 1 base from J, the gap between germline ends came to 14 bases. Looked up from germline, CDR1 is SGDLS and CDR2 is YYNGEE. The CDR3 has 15 amino acids. The CDR3 bases are TGTGCCAGCAGCCCCAGTCAGGGGAAGAACACTGAAGCTTTCTTT. Residues: CASSPSQGKNTEAFF.